This TCR beta chain was captured by sequencing in a study of blood T cell repertoires in COVID-19. Study in general: Collection of acute and convalescent COVID-19 samples took place in the United States, Italy and Spain.

Those enrolled, adults aged roughly 18 to 95 years, came from about two dozen US areas. Symptom resolution, clearance, or two negative PCRs marked the recovered donors of Cohort 3. Original processing methods: From reference gene primer amplification, estimates of nucleated cell counts were derived. The table came from immunoSEQ multiplex PCR; TCRdb's copy has only in-frame clones and leaves some out. That table furnishes V, J and clone size, whereas the DNA furnished D and trimming. The sample has some 320,000 clones; 90% are singletons. The CDR3 loop spans 14 amino acids. The V segment lost 7 bases and the J segment 7 bases; nucleotides outside the gene matches: 9. Germline V gene data show CDR1 as ENHRY and CDR2 as SYGVKD.

This chain uses TRBV10-3 with TRBJ2-5; TRBD1 aligns across 10 bases. The receptor was derived from a man aged 55 to 70 who had recovered from COVID-19. Sample: PBMCs or T cells enriched from blood (not recorded which). The DNA of the CDR3 is TGTGCCATCAATACAGGACAGGGGGAGGGGACCCAGTACTTC. Its translation is CAINTGQGEGTQYF.